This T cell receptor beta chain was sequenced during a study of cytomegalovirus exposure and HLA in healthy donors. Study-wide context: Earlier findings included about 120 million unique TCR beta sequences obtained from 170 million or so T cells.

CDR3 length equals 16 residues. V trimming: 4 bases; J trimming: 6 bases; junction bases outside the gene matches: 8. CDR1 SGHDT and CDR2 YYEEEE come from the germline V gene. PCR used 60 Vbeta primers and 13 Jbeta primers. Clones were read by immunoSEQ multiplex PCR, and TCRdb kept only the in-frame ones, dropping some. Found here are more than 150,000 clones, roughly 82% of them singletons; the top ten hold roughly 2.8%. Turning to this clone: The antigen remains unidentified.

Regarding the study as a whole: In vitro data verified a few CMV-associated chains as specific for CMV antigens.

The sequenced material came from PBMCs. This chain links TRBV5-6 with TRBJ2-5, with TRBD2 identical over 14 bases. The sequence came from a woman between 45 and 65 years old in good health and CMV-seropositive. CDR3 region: CASSTGLAGGGKTQYF. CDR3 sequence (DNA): TGTGCCAGCAGCACCGGACTAGCGGGGGGTGGGAAGACCCAGTACTTC.